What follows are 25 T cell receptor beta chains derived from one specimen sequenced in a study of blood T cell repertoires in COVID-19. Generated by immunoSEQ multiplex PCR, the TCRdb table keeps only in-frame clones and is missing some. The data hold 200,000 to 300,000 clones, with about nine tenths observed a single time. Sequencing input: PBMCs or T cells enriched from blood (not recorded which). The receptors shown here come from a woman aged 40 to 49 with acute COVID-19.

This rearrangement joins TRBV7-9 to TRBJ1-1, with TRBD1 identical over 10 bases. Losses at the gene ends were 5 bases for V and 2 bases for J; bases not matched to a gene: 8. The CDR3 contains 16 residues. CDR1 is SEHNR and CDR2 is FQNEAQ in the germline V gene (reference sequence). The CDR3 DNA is TGTGCCAGCAGCCCTCGACAGGGGGCAATAAACACTGAAGCTTTCTTT. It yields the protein CASSPRQGAINTEAFF.

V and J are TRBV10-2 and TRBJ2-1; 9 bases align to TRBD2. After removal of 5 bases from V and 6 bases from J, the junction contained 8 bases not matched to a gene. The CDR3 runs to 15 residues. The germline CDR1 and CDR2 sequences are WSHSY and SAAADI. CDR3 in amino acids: CASSLSGRGGNEQFF. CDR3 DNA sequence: TGCGCCAGCAGTCTTAGCGGGAGAGGGGGCAATGAGCAGTTCTTC.

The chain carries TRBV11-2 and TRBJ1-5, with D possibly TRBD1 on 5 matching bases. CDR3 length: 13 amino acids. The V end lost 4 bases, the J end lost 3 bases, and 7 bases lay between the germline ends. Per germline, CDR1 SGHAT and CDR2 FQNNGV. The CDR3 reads CASSSGLNQPQHF. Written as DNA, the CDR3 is TGTGCCAGCAGCTCGGGACTCAATCAGCCCCAGCATTTT.

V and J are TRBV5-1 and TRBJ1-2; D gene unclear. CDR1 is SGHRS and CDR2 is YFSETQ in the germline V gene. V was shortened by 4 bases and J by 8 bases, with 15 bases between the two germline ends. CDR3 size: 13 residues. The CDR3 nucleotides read TGCGCCAGCAGCCTGGGCGAATCGGGGGGCTACACCTTC. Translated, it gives CASSLGESGGYTF.

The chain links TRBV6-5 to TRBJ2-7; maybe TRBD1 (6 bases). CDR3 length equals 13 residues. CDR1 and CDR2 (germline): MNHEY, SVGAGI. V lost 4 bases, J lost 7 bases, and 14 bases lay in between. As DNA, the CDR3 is TGTGCCAGCAGTTTAACAGGGACGGGTGAGCAGTACGTC. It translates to CASSLTGTGEQYV.

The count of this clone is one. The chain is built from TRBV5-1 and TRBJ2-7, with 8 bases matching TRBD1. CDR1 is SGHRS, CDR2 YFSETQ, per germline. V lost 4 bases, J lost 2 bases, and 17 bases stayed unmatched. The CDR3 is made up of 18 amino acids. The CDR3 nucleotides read TGCGCCAGCAGCCCGTGGAATAGTGGACAGGGTTTCGCCTACGAGCAGTACTTC. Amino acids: CASSPWNSGQGFAYEQYF.

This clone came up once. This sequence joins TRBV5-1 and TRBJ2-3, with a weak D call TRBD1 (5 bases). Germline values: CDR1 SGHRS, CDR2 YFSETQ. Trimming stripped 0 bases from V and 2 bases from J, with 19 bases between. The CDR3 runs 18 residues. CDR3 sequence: CASSLGGQGSAHTDTQYF. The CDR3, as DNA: TGCGCCAGCAGCTTGGGTGGGCAGGGATCCGCACACACAGATACGCAGTATTTT.

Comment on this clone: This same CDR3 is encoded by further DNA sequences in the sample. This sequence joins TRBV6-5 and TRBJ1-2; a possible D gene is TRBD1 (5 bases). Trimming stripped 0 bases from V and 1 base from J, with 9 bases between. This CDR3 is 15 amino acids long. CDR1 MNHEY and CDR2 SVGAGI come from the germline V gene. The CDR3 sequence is CASSYSGQGNYGYTF. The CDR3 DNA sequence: TGTGCCAGCAGTTACTCTGGGCAGGGTAACTATGGCTACACCTTC.

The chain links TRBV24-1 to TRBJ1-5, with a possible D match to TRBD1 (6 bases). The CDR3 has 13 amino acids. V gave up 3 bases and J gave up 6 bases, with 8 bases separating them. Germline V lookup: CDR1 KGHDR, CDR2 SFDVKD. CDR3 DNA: TGTGCCACCAGTGATAGCAGGGGTCAGCCCCAGCATTTT. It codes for CATSDSRGQPQHF.

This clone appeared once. This CDR3 is CASSYGQGSQPQHF. CDR3 bases: TGTGCCAGCAGTTACGGACAGGGAAGTCAGCCCCAGCATTTT. The chain uses TRBV2 and TRBJ1-5; 8 bases are a match to TRBD1. V dropped 5 bases and J dropped 6; count of bases not matched to a gene: 6. Germline V gives CDR1 SNHLY, CDR2 FYNNEI. CDR3 length: 14 amino acids.

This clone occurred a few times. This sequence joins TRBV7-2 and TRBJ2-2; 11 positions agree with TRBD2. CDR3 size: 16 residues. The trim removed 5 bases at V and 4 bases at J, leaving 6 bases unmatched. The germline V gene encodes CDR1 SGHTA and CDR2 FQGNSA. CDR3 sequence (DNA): TGTGCCAGCAGCCCATATAGCGGGAGGGCCACCGGGGAGCTGTTTTTT. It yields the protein CASSPYSGRATGELFF.

CDR3: CASSFGGPSWYSGNTIYF. CDR3 bases: TGTGCCAGCAGCTTTGGGGGGCCTTCCTGGTACTCTGGAAACACCATATATTTT. The rearrangement uses TRBV12-1 and TRBJ1-3; TRBD1, as called in the table, went unchecked against the DNA. TRBV12-1 is described as a pseudogene. This CDR3 comprises 18 residues.

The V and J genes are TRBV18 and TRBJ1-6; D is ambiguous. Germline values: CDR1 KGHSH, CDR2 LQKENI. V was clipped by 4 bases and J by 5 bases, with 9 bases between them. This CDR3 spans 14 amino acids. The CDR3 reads CASSQEQDNSPLHF. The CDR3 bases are TGTGCCAGCTCACAGGAGCAAGATAATTCACCCCTCCACTTT. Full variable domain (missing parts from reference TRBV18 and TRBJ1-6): NAGVMQNPRHLVRRRGQEARLRCSPMKGHSHVYWYRQLPEEGLKFMVYLQKENIIDESGMPKERFSAEFPKEGPSILRIQQVVRGDSAAYFCASSQEQDNSPLHFGNGTRLTVT.

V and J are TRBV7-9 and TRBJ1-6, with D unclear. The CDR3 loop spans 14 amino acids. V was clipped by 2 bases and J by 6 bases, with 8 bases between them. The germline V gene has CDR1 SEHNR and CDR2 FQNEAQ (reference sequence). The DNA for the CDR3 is TGTGCCAGCAGCTTAAGCCGGGGTAATTCACCCCTCCACTTT. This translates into CASSLSRGNSPLHF.

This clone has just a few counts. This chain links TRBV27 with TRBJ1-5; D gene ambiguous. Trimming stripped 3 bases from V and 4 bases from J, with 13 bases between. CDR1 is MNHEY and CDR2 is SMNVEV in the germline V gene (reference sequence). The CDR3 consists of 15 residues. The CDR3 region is CASSLGPGSNQPQHF. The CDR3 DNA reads TGTGCCAGCAGTTTGGGTCCAGGATCTAATCAGCCCCAGCATTTT.

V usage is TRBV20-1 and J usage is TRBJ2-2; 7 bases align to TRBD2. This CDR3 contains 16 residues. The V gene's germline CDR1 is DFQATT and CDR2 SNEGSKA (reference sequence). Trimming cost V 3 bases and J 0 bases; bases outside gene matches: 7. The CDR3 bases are TGCAGTGCTAGTTTGGGAGGGCTGACGAACACCGGGGAGCTGTTTTTT. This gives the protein CSASLGGLTNTGELFF.

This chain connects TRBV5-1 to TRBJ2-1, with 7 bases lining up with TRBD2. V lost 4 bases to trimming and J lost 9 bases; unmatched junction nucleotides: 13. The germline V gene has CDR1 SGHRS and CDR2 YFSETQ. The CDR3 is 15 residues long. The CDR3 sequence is CASSTQGGRAGEQFF. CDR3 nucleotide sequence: TGCGCCAGCAGCACCCAGGGAGGGAGGGCCGGTGAGCAGTTCTTC.

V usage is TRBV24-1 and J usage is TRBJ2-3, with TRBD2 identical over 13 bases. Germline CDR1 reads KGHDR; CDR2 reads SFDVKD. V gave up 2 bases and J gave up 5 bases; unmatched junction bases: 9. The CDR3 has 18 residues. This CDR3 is CATSDSQLAGGPGDTQYF. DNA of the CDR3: TGTGCCACCAGTGATTCACAACTAGCGGGGGGGCCGGGAGATACGCAGTATTTT.

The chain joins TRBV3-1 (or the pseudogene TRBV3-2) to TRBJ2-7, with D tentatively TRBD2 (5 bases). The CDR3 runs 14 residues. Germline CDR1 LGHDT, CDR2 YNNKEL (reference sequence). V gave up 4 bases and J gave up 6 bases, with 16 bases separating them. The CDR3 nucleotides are TGTGCCAGCAGCCGACACCCCTTGGCGGGCGAGCAGTACGTC. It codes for CASSRHPLAGEQYV.

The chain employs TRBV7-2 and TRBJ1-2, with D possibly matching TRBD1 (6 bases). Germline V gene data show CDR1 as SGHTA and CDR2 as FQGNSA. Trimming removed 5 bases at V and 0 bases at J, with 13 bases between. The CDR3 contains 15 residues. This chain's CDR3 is CASSPSTGANYGYTF. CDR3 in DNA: TGTGCCAGCAGCCCTTCGACAGGTGCTAACTATGGCTACACCTTC.

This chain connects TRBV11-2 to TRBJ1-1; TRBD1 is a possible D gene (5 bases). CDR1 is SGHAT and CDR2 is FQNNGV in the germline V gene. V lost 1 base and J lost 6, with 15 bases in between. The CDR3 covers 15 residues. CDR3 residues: CASSLVQGIASEAFF. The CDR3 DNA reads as TGTGCCAGCAGCTTAGTTCAGGGTATCGCGTCTGAAGCTTTCTTT.

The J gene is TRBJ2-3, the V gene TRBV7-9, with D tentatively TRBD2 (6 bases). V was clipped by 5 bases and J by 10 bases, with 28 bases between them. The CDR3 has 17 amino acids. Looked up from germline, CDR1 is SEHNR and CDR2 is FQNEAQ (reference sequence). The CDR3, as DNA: TGTGCCAGCAGCCTTCCGGATTTGGACAAGTGGGGGGAGGCGCAGTATTTT. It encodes CASSLPDLDKWGEAQYF.

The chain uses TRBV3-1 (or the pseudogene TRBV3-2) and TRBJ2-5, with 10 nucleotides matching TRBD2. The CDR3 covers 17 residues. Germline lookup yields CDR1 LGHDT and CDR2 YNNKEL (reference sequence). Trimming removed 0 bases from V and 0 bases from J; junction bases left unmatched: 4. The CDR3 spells CASSQDLAGGYQETQYF. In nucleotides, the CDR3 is TGTGCCAGCAGCCAAGATTTAGCGGGGGGCTACCAAGAGACCCAGTACTTC.

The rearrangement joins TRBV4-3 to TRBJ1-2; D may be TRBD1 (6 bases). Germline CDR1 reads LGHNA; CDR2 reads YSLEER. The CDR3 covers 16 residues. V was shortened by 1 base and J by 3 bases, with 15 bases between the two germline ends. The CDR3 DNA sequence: TGCGCCAGCAGCCAAGTAAAGGGGGAACCTTACTATGGCTACACCTTC. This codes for CASSQVKGEPYYGYTF.

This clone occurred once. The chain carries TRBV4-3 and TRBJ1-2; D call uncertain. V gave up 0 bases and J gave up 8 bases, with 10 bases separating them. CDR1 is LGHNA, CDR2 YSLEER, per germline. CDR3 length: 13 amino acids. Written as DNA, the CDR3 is TGCGCCAGCAGCCAAGATATGCGGTGGGGCTACACCTTC. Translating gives CASSQDMRWGYTF.